This T cell receptor beta chain was sequenced during a study of CD8 T cells in Susac syndrome. The overall study: Treatment status at blood draw for the Susac syndrome patients was therapy-naive, corticosteroids, or intravenous immunoglobulin alone.

Germline assignment: CDR1 SNHLY and CDR2 FYNNEI. V lost 7 bases, J lost 5 bases, and 12 bases lay in between. The CDR3 spans 13 residues. When the RNA was reverse transcribed, random hexamers were used with an input of about 0.5 to 1 ug. From the immunoSEQ multiplex PCR reads, TCRdb called clonotypes with MiXCR, one entry per CDR3 protein. The data contain about 150,000 distinct CDR3 sequences, approximately 95% of them singletons. Sequencing of TCR beta was carried out in blood CD8+ and CD4+ T cells. The TEMRA cells underwent FACS enrichment, while the CD8+ and CD4+ T cells underwent negative isolation.

The source material was CD4+ T cells from PBMCs. This sequence joins TRBV2 and TRBJ2-1; possible D gene TRBD1, 6 bases. This TCR was sampled from a human donor with Susac syndrome. The CDR3 loop reads CASTGQTNNEQFF. CDR3 nucleotide sequence: TGTGCCAGCACCGGACAGACTAACAATGAGCAGTTCTTC.